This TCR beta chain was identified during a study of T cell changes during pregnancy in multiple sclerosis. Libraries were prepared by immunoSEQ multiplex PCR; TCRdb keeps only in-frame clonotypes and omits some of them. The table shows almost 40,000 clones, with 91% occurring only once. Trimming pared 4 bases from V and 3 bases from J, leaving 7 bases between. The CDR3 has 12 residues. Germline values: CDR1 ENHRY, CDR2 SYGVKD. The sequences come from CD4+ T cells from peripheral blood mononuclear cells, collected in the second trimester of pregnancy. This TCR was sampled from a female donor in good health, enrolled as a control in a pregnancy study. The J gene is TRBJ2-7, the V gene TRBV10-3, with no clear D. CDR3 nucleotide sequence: TGTGCCATCAGTGCCTCTAGCTACGAGCAGTACTTC. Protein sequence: CAISASSYEQYF.